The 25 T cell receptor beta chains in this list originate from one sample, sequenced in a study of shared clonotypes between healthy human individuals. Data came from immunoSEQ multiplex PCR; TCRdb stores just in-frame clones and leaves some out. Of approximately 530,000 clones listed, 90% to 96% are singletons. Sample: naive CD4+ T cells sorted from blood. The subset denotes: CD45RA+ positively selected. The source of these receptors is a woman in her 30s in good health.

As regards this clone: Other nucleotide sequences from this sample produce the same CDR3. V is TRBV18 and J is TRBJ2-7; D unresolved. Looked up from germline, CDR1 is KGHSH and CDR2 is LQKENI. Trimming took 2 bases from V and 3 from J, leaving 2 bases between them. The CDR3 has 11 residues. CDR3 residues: CASSPDYEQYF. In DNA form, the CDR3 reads TGTGCCAGCTCACCAGACTACGAGCAGTACTTC.

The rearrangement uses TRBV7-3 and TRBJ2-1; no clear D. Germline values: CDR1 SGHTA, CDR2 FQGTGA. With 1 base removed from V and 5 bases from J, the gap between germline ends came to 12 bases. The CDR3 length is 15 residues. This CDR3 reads CASSLRPRGDNEQFF. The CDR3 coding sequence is TGTGCCAGCAGCTTAAGGCCCCGTGGGGACAATGAGCAGTTCTTC.

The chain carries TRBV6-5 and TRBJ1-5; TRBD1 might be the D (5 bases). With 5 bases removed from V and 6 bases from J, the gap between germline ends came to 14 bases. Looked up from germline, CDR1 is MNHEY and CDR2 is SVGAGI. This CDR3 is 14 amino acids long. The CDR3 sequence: CASSPGGSAQPQHF. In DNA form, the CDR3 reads TGTGCCAGCAGTCCTGGGGGGTCTGCTCAGCCCCAGCATTTT.

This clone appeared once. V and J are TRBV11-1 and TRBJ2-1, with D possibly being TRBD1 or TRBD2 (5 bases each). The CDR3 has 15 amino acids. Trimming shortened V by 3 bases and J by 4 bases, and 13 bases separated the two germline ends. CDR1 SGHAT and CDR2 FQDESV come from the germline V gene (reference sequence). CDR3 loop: CASSFTIGGYNEQFF. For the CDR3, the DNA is TGTGCCAGCAGCTTCACCATTGGGGGATACAATGAGCAGTTCTTC.

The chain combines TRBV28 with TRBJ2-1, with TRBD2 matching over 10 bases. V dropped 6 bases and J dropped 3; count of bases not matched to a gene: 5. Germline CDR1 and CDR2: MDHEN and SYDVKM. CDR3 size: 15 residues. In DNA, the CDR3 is TGTGCCAGCAGGTCTCTAGCGGGAGACTACAATGAGCAGTTCTTC. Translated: CASRSLAGDYNEQFF.

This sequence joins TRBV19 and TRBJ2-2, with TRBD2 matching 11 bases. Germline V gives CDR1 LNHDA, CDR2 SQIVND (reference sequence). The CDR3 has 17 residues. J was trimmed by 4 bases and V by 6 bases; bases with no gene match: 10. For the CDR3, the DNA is TGTGCCAGTAGCCCCCCGGGACTAGCGGAAACCACCGGGGAGCTGTTTTTT. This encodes CASSPPGLAETTGELFF.

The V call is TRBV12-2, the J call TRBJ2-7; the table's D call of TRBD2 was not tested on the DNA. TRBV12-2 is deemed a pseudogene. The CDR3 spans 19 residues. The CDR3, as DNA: TGTGCAAGTCGCTTATTCGAGAGCGGGAGGGAATTTGGATCCTACGAGCAGTACTTC. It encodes CASRLFESGREFGSYEQYF.

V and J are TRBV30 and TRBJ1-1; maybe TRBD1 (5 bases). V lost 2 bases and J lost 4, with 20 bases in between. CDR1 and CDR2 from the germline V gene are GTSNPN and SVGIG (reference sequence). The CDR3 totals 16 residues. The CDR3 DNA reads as TGTGCCTGGAGTTACCCTCGATACAGCGGGGGCACTGAAGCTTTCTTT. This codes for CAWSYPRYSGGTEAFF. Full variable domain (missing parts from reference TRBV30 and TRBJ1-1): SQTIHQWPATLVQPVGSPLSLECTVEGTSNPNLYWYRQAAGRGLQLLFYSVGIGQISSEVPQNLSASRPQDRQFILSSKKLLLSDSGFYLCAWSYPRYSGGTEAFFGQGTRLTVV.

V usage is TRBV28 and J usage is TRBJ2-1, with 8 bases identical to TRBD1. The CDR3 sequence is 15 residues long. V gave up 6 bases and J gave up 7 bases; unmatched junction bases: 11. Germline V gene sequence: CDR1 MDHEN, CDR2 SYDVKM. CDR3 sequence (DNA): TGTGCCAGCAGGCGCTCAGGGGGCCCGAATAATGAGCAGTTCTTC. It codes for CASRRSGGPNNEQFF.

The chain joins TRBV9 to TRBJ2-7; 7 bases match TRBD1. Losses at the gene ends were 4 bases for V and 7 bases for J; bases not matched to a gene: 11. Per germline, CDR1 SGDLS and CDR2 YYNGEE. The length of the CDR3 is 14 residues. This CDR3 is CASSFGQAPTEQYF. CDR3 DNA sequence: TGTGCCAGCAGCTTCGGACAGGCTCCTACGGAGCAGTACTTC. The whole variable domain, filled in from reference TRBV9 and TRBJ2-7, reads DSGVTQTPKHLITATGQRVTLRCSPRSGDLSVYWYQQSLDQGLQFLIQYYNGEERAKGNILERFSAQQFPDLHSELNLSSLELGDSALYFCASSFGQAPTEQYFGPGTRLTVT.

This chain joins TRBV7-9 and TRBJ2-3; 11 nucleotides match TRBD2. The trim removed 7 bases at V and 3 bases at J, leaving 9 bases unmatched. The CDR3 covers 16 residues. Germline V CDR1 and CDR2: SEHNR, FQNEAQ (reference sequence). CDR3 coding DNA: TGTGCCAGCACCCTTCTAGCGGGAGGTGTAACAGATACGCAGTATTTT. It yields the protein CASTLLAGGVTDTQYF.

The CDR3 here is CASSLFLGQRFEKLFF. Written as DNA, the CDR3 is TGTGCCAGCAGCTTGTTCTTGGGACAGCGATTTGAAAAACTGTTTTTT. The V and J genes are TRBV5-7 and TRBJ1-4; 7 bases agree with TRBD1. TRBV5-7 is assigned to the ORF class and has an uncertain function. This CDR3 has 16 residues. Germline trimming cut 1 base from V and 7 bases from J; bases unmatched to any gene: 10.

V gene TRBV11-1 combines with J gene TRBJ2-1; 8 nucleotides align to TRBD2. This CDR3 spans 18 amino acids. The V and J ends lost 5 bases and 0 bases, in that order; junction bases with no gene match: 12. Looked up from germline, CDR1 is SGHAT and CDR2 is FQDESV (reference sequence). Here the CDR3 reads CASSPRTSPGSSYNEQFF. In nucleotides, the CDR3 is TGTGCCAGCAGCCCACGGACTAGCCCCGGAAGCTCCTACAATGAGCAGTTCTTC.

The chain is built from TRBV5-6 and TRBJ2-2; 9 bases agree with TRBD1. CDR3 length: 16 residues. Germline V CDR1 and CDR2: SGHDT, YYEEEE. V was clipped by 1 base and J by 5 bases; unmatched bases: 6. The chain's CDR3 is CASSLYTGGWTGELFF. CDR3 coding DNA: TGTGCCAGCAGCTTGTATACAGGGGGCTGGACCGGGGAGCTGTTTTTT.

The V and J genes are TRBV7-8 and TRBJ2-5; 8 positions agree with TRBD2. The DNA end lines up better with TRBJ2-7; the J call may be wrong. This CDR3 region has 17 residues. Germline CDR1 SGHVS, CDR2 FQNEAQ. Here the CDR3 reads CASSPSMPGLVSYEQYF. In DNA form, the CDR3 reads TGTGCCAGCAGCCCCAGCATGCCGGGACTAGTTTCTTACGAGCAGTACTTC.

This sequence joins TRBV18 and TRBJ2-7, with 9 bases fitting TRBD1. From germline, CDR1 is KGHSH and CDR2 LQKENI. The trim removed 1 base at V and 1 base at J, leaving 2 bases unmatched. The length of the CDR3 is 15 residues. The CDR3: CASSPRDRASYEQYF. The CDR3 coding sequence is TGTGCCAGCTCACCACGGGACAGGGCTTCCTACGAGCAGTACTTC.

Here the CDR3 reads CASSSYTGVSSGANVLTF. In DNA form, the CDR3 reads TGTGCCAGCTCATCGTATACAGGGGTCAGCTCTGGGGCCAACGTCCTGACTTTC. The chain combines TRBV18 with TRBJ2-6, with 7 bases identical to TRBD1. The CDR3 covers 18 residues. V was pared by 5 bases and J by 0 bases, with 10 bases of the junction left unmatched. From germline, CDR1 is KGHSH and CDR2 LQKENI.

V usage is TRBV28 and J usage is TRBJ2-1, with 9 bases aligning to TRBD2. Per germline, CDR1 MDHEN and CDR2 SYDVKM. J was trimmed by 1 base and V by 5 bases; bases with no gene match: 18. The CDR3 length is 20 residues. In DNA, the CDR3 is TGTGCCAGCAGTCTCAACGGACTAGCGAGCCAGGGAGGGTCCTACAATGAGCAGTTCTTC. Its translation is CASSLNGLASQGGSYNEQFF.

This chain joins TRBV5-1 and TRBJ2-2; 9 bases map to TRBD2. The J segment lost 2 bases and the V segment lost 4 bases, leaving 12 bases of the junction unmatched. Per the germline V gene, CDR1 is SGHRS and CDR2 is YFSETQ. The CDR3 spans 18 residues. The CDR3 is CASSPGASGTSNTGELFF. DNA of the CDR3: TGCGCCAGCAGCCCGGGGGCTAGCGGGACGAGTAACACCGGGGAGCTGTTTTTT.

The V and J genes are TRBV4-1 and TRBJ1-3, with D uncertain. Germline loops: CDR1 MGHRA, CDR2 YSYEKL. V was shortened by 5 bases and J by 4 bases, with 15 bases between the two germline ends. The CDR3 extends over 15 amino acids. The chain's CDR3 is CASSTYSGFGNTIYF. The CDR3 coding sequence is TGCGCCAGCAGCACCTACTCAGGTTTCGGAAACACCATATATTTT.

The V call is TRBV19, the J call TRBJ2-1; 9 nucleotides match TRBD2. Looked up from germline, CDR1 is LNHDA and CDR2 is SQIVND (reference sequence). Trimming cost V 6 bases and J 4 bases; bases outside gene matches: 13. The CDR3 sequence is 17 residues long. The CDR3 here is CASSSGTSLRSYNEQFF. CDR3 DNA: TGTGCCAGTAGCTCCGGGACTAGCCTGAGATCTTACAATGAGCAGTTCTTC.

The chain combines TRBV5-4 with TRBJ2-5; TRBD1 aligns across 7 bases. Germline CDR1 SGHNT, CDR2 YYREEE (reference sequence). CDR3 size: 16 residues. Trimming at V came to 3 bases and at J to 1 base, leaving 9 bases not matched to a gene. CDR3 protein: CASSSILGQLQETQYF. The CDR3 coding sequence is TGTGCCAGCAGCTCTATATTGGGACAGCTCCAAGAGACCCAGTACTTC.

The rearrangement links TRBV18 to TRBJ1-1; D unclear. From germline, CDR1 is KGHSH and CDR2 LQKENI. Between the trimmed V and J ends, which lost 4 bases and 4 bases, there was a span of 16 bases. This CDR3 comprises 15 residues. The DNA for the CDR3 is TGTGCCAGCTCACTACCTCTCCTCGATAGCACTGAAGCTTTCTTT. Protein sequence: CASSLPLLDSTEAFF.

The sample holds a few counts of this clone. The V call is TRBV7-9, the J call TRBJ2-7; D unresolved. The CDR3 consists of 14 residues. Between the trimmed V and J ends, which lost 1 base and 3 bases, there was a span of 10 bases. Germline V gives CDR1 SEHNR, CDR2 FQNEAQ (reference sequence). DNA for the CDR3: TGTGCCAGCAGCTTAGAGCGTAAATACTACGAGCAGTACTTC. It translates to CASSLERKYYEQYF. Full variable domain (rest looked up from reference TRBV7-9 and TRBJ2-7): DTGVSQNPRHKITKRGQNVTFRCDPISEHNRLYWYRQTLGQGPEFLTYFQNEAQLEKSRLLSDRFSAERPKGSFSTLEIQRTEQGDSAMYLCASSLERKYYEQYFGPGTRLTVT.

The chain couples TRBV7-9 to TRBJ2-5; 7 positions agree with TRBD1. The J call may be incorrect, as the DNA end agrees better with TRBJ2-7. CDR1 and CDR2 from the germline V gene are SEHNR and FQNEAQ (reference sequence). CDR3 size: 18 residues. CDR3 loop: CASSLGVGEGHRGYEQYF. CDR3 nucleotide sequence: TGTGCCAGCAGCTTAGGGGTGGGCGAGGGGCACAGGGGCTACGAGCAGTACTTC.